The clone carrying this T cell receptor beta chain was observed at least ten times. Time point noted: newly diagnosed GD, antithyroid drugs for less than 3 months. The TCR library was made from RNA that had been extracted from PBMCs in TRIzol. In building TCR beta libraries, iRepertoire HTBI primers were used together with Arm-PCR of CDR3 regions. TCRdb re-called the multiplex PCR reads through MiXCR, storing one row per CDR3 protein. The data show about 450,000 distinct CDR3 sequences, about 15% seen once. This record comes from a study of regulatory T cells in long-lasting Graves disease. The CDR3 spans 13 residues. V was pared by 5 bases and J by 4 bases, with 11 bases between. This same sample was also part of a study on T cells in Graves' hyperthyroidism and ophthalmopathy.

Sequenced material: peripheral blood mononuclear cells (PBMCs), taken at new diagnosis, from a patient treated with antithyroid drugs. The receptor was isolated from a woman in her 30s with Graves disease. This chain uses TRBV12-3 or TRBV12-4 with TRBJ2-5, with D maybe TRBD1 (5 bases). CDR3 in DNA: TGTGCCAGCAGTCTGACAGTTAGAGAGACCCAGTACTTC. It codes for CASSLTVRETQYF.